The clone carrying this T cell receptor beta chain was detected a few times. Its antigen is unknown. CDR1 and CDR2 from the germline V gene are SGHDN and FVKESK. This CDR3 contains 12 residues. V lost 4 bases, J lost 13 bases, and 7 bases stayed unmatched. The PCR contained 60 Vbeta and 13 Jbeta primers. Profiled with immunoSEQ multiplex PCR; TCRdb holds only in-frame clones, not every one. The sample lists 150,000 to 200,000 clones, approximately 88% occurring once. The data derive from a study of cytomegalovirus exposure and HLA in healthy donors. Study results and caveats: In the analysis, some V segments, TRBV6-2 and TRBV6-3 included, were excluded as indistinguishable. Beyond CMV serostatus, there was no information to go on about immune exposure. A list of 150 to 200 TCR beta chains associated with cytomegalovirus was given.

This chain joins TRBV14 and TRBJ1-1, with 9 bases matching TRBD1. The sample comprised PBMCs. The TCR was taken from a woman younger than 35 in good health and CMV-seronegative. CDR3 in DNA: TGTGCCAGCAGCCCGGACAGGGGATTCGATTTCTTT. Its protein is CASSPDRGFDFF.